This T cell receptor (beta chain) was obtained from a study of OX40 agonist ivuxolimab in advanced cancers. Study-level background: With a range of 23 to 79, age averaged approximately 64 years, and 75% to 90% were male. Partial responses occurred in three patients (one hepatocellular carcinoma, two cutaneous melanoma).

Comments on this clone: Its antigen remains unidentified.

Repertoires were generated with immunoSEQ multiplex PCR, while TCRdb's copy carries only in-frame clones and drops some. The table lists around 30,000 clones, approximately 86% of them singletons, with 25% to 40% in the top ten. General observations from the study: Both CD4+ and CD8+ T cell populations in blood had undergone clonal expansion by week 6 at 0.1 to 3.0 mg/kg.

The material sequenced was CD4+ or CD8+ T cells sorted from blood, taken in a trial of the OX40 agonist ivuxolimab. The TCR comes from an adult with an advanced solid tumor such as melanoma, head and neck, liver or kidney cancer.

CDR3 protein: CASSFYGTTAESTGELFF. CDR3 nucleotide sequence: TGCGCCAGCAGCTTTTACGGGACAACCGCGGAATCCACCGGGGAGCTGTTTTTT. The chain combines TRBV5-1 with TRBJ2-2; D might be TRBD1 (6 bases). The germline V and J ends were trimmed by 2 bases and 4 bases, with 21 bases remaining between them. Germline values: CDR1 SGHRS, CDR2 YFSETQ. The CDR3 is 18 amino acids.